This paragraph covers one T cell receptor beta chain sequence. There is no known antigen for this receptor. Within one base of it there is no much larger clone, and no base qualities were kept. Each donor gave one peripheral blood draw, averaging about 120 mL, which was collected into heparinised tubes. Using a panel that included CD45RO, CCR7, CD25, CD127, CD95 and CD27, naive, central memory, regulatory and stem cell-like memory CD4+ T cells were sorted on a BD FACSAria II. Every sorted population had a purity above 98%. PBMCs were isolated right away by Lymphoprep density gradient centrifugation and were stained directly, without culture. So that batch effects would be minimized, each experiment stained and sorted samples in pairs, pairing one healthy donor with one patient. The germline V gene supplies CDR1 LGHNA and CDR2 YSLEER. Counted from cysteine to phenylalanine, this CDR3 has 16 amino acids. Just CDR3 DNA is preserved here, 48 bases in frame from base 1. V is cut back by 4 bases and J by 3 bases, with 7 bases in the junction unmatched.

All of the isolated RNA was reverse transcribed with the High Capacity cDNA Reverse Transcription Kit, so expressed TCRB transcripts were sequenced. Naive, central memory and regulatory T cell samples underwent deep immunoSEQ sequencing, averaging approximately 3.3 million total reads per sample. Sorted cells were lysed in RLT buffer and RNA was extracted with DNase-treated RNeasy Micro or Mini kits, depending on cell number. Each cell subset was processed separately to prevent cross-contamination, with patient and healthy donor samples processed together. The immunoSEQ multiplex PCR was used to amplify TCRB sequences from cDNA, yielding 87-bp fragments that span the CDR3 region. Sequencing of the amplicons was performed on the Illumina HiSeq platform. Per the authors' processing: PCR bias was computationally corrected using synthetic template baselines, reads within Hamming distance 2 were collapsed, and singletons that could not be merged were discarded. Reads were aligned against IMGT so that V, D and J genes, CDR3 length and insertions or deletions at six rearrangement sites could be assigned. Within each subset, clonotype counts were normalized to sorted cell number, and only after that were true diversity and Gini coefficients computed with the tcR R package. The overlap coefficient, calculated on TCRB nucleotide sequences, was used to measure repertoire sharing. This immuneACCESS table, as held by TCRdb, lists in-frame sequences with V and J called but not all clones. Of the missing ones, under half trace to an unresolved V gene in checked studies; the others have no known cause. The D gene and trimming were derived from the DNA, and the V and J assignments and clone size from that table. The sample table holds some 150,000 clones, of which around 10% were seen once. Of the sample, over 2% falls within the top ten clones.

The data stem from a study of beta chain features in type 1 diabetes (dated by TCRdb to about 2018). About the full investigation: Mean age, gender distribution, total cell number and subset yield did not differ between patients and healthy donors. A total of 107,917,701 sorted cells were examined across all samples, and the number of cells per subset was strongly correlated with RNA yield. In the study, TCRB repertoires of sorted circulating CD4+ T cell subsets from recently diagnosed type 1 diabetes patients were compared with those of matched healthy donors. Naive and central memory subsets were obtained from all 30 or so donors, but regulatory and stem cell-like memory subsets were isolated from only 8 patients and 8 healthy donors.

Overall study results and their limits: At VDJ recombination sites, patients with type 1 diabetes made fewer insertions and deleted more nucleotides, a pattern implying thymic rearrangement abnormalities. Because cDNA rather than genomic DNA was sequenced, highly expressing activated cells could have been over-represented, although no difference in activation and CD3 levels was found between groups. Shorter templates might be favored by PCR, yet because patient and control samples were amplified and corrected together, any such skew would affect both groups equally. The naive, central memory and regulatory TCRB repertoires appeared to resemble one another more closely among patients than among healthy donors. A moderate but significant shortening of TCRB CDR3 length was observed in type 1 diabetes patients in all four CD4+ subsets. Only small numbers of individuals were included in the HLA sub-analyses, which left unresolved whether HLA type had any influence on TCRB rearrangement.

Sample: central memory CD4+ T cells from blood. The clonotype was recovered from a man aged 18 to 29 in good health. In this chain, TRBV4-3 is recombined with TRBJ1-4; 8 bases in the junction line up with TRBD1. The DNA sequence is as follows: TGCGCCAGCAGCCGACAGGGGCCGGGATCTAATGAAAAACTGTTTTTT. It translates as CASSRQGPGSNEKLFF.